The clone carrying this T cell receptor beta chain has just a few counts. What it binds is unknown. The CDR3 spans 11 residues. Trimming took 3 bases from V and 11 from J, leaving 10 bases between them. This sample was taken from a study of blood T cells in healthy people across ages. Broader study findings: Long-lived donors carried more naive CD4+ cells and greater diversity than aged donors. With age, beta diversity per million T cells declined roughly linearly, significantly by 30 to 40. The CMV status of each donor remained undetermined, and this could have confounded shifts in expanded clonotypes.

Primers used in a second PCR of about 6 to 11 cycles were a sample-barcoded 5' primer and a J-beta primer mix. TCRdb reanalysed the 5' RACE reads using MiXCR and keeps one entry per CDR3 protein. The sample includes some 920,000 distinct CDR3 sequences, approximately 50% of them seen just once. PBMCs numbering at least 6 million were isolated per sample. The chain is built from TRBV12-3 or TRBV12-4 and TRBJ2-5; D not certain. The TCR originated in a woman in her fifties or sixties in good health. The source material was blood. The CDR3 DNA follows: TGTGCCAGCAGTTTTACCGCGGAGCAGTACTTC. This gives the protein CASSFTAEQYF.